The next 23 T cell receptor beta chains were all read from a single sample in a study of OX40 agonist ivuxolimab in advanced cancers. Profiling relied on immunoSEQ multiplex PCR, and the TCRdb table lists in-frame clones only, not all of them. This sample has roughly 10,000 clones; roughly 81% occur once, and the top ten carry 25% to 40%. The specimen comprised CD4+ or CD8+ T cells sorted from blood, sampled in a trial of the OX40 agonist ivuxolimab. These receptor sequences come from an adult with an advanced solid tumor such as melanoma, head and neck, liver or kidney cancer.

This clone came up once. V is TRBV7-9 and J is TRBJ2-7, with a tentative D call TRBD1 (6 bases). The CDR3 spans 16 residues. The V gene's germline CDR1 is SEHNR and CDR2 FQNEAQ (reference sequence). V lost 0 bases to trimming and J lost 4 bases, with 16 bases between them. CDR3 sequence (DNA): TGTGCCAGCAGCTTAGCTGGGACACGAAATGCTTACGAGCAGTACTTC. Translated, it gives CASSLAGTRNAYEQYF.

The chain is built from TRBV12-5 and TRBJ2-2; the match to TRBD2 covers 9 bases. Germline V lookup: CDR1 LGHNT, CDR2 FRNRAP. The CDR3 totals 19 residues. Trimming took 3 bases from V and 3 from J; bases not matched to a gene: 14. CDR3 residues: CASGFNFVGAGGYTGELFF. CDR3 nucleotide sequence: TGTGCTAGTGGTTTCAACTTCGTAGGGGCGGGAGGGTACACCGGGGAGCTGTTTTTT.

The chain recombines TRBV7-9 with TRBJ2-7, with D uncertain. From germline, CDR1 is SEHNR and CDR2 FQNEAQ (reference sequence). The CDR3 runs 15 residues. Trimming left V 3 bases short and J 2 bases short, with 14 bases between. The CDR3 DNA is TGTGCCAGCAGCTTCCTTGAGGTAATGGCCTACGAGCAGTACTTC. It translates to CASSFLEVMAYEQYF.

The CDR3 reads CASSLLELYGYTF. CDR3 coding DNA: TGTGCCAGCAGCTTATTAGAGCTCTATGGCTACACCTTC. The rearrangement links TRBV7-9 to TRBJ1-2, with D hard to call. The V gene's germline CDR1 is SEHNR and CDR2 FQNEAQ (reference sequence). Trimming took off 2 bases at V and 4 bases at J, with 8 bases between the two ends. There are 13 residues in the CDR3.

The chain is built from TRBV5-6 and TRBJ2-1, with 7 bases matching TRBD2. Germline V lookup: CDR1 SGHDT, CDR2 YYEEEE. CDR3 length: 14 amino acids. V was pared by 4 bases and J by 3 bases, with 4 bases of the junction left unmatched. The CDR3 loop reads CASSGGTNYNEQFF. In DNA form, the CDR3 reads TGTGCCAGCAGCGGTGGGACTAACTACAATGAGCAGTTCTTC.

This clone has a handful of counts. The chain recombines TRBV28 with TRBJ2-7; no reliable D call. The CDR3 sequence is 12 residues long. Trimming removed 5 bases from V and 3 bases from J, with 8 bases in between. The germline V gene encodes CDR1 MDHEN and CDR2 SYDVKM. CDR3 region: CASSVGGYEQYF. The CDR3 DNA is TGTGCCAGCAGTGTCGGTGGCTACGAGCAGTACTTC.

The J gene is TRBJ2-5, the V gene TRBV5-4; D remains ambiguous. The J call may be wrong; the DNA end is better matched by TRBJ2-7. This CDR3 has 13 residues. Germline assignment: CDR1 SGHNT and CDR2 YYREEE (reference sequence). The CDR3 reads CASSLDNSYEQYF. The DNA for the CDR3 is TGTGCCAGCAGCTTAGACAACTCCTACGAGCAGTACTTC.

V and J are TRBV9 and TRBJ2-1, with 8 nucleotides matching TRBD2. The V segment lost 0 bases and the J segment 6 bases; nucleotides outside the gene matches: 2. This CDR3 has 14 amino acids. CDR1 and CDR2 from the germline V gene are SGDLS and YYNGEE. The CDR3 DNA is TGTGCCAGCAGCGTAGCACTAGCGGTCAATGAGCAGTTCTTC. This gives the protein CASSVALAVNEQFF.

The V call is TRBV7-3, the J call TRBJ2-7; D not certain. CDR3 size: 14 residues. In germline, CDR1 is SGHTA, CDR2 FQGTGA. V dropped 6 bases and J dropped 3 bases, with 15 bases sitting between them. The CDR3 bases are TGTGCCAGCAGTCGAGATCCGCTTGGCTACGAGCAGTACTTC. Translated: CASSRDPLGYEQYF.

In regard to this clone: A read error may produce the germline difference seen at one junction end. The genes are TRBV7-9 and TRBJ1-1; no reliable D call. CDR3 length: 15 amino acids. Looked up from germline, CDR1 is SEHNR and CDR2 is FQNEAQ (reference sequence). CDR3 amino acids: CASSQVSDQNTEAFF. Written as DNA, the CDR3 is TGTGCCAGCAGCCAAGTTTCAGACCAGAACACCGAAGCTTTCTTT.

This chain uses TRBV27 with TRBJ2-1; D is unresolved. The V end lost 2 bases, the J end lost 6 bases, and 8 bases lay between the germline ends. This CDR3 has 13 amino acids. Germline assignment: CDR1 MNHEY and CDR2 SMNVEV (reference sequence). The CDR3 spells CASSLGSVNEQFF. DNA of the CDR3: TGTGCCAGCAGTTTAGGGTCTGTCAATGAGCAGTTCTTC.

About this clone itself: The sample holds other DNA sequences that translate to the same CDR3. V and J are TRBV7-6 and TRBJ1-5; perhaps TRBD1 as D (6 bases). CDR1 and CDR2 (germline): SGHVS, FNYEAQ. The CDR3 totals 14 residues. V was clipped by 5 bases and J by 3 bases, with 11 bases between them. The CDR3 sequence: CASSEQGDNQPQHF. The CDR3 region has the DNA TGTGCCAGCAGCGAACAGGGAGACAATCAGCCCCAGCATTTT.

The chain combines TRBV19 with TRBJ2-7, with unresolved D. The germline CDR1 and CDR2 sequences are LNHDA and SQIVND (reference sequence). V lost 1 base to trimming and J lost 3 bases, with 13 bases between them. CDR3 length: 15 amino acids. The CDR3: CASSIASDQFYEQYF. The CDR3 bases are TGTGCCAGTAGTATAGCCTCCGATCAATTCTACGAGCAGTACTTC.

The chain employs TRBV6-5 and TRBJ1-3; D unresolved. This CDR3 has 13 residues. Deletions cut 8 bases from V and 4 bases from J, with 12 bases between. Germline assignment: CDR1 MNHEY and CDR2 SVGAGI. CDR3 residues: CASAVTTGNTIYF. DNA for the CDR3: TGTGCCAGCGCGGTGACGACGGGAAACACCATATATTTT.

The J gene is TRBJ2-7, the V gene TRBV25-1, with TRBD1 matching 8 bases. J lost 7 bases, V lost 2 bases, and 4 bases had no gene match. CDR1 and CDR2 (germline): MGHDK, SYGVNS. The CDR3 covers 13 residues. CDR3 region: CASSEGTGGEQYF. DNA of the CDR3: TGTGCCAGCAGTGAAGGAACAGGGGGAGAGCAGTACTTC.

V is TRBV27 and J is TRBJ2-1; D possibly corresponds to TRBD1 (6 bases). This CDR3 has 13 amino acids. Germline V CDR1 and CDR2: MNHEY, SMNVEV (reference sequence). V dropped 0 bases and J dropped 11 bases, with 11 bases sitting between them. The CDR3 nucleotides are TGTGCCAGCAGTTTATCGGTTGGACAGAAGCAGTTCTTC. Translating gives CASSLSVGQKQFF.

The V and J genes are TRBV6-5 and TRBJ1-3; D gene unclear. V lost 6 bases, J lost 0 bases, and 9 bases lay in between. Germline V gene sequence: CDR1 MNHEY, CDR2 SVGAGI. This CDR3 has 14 amino acids. The CDR3 DNA reads TGTGCCAGCAGCCTCGGGGACTCTGGAAACACCATATATTTT. This translates into CASSLGDSGNTIYF.

The rearrangement links TRBV19 to TRBJ2-1; D ambiguous. The CDR3 runs to 13 residues. The germline V gene has CDR1 LNHDA and CDR2 SQIVND (reference sequence). V was clipped by 8 bases and J by 9 bases, with 17 bases between them. CDR3: CASLGWLGGEQFF. The CDR3 bases are TGTGCCAGTTTGGGGTGGCTAGGTGGTGAGCAGTTCTTC.

J is TRBJ2-7 and V is TRBV6-5; possible D gene TRBD2, 6 bases. The CDR3 runs to 14 residues. The ends were cut back, 6 bases at V and 1 base at J, with 13 bases in the middle. Germline CDR1 is MNHEY and CDR2 is SVGAGI. The CDR3 sequence is CASSPGLGSYEQYF. The CDR3 coding sequence is TGTGCCAGCAGCCCGGGACTGGGGTCCTACGAGCAGTACTTC.

The table lists this clone with a few counts. This chain connects TRBV19 to TRBJ2-4, with 8 bases aligning to TRBD2. CDR1 is LNHDA and CDR2 is SQIVND in the germline V gene (reference sequence). V dropped 7 bases and J dropped 1; count of bases not matched to a gene: 9. This CDR3 has 16 residues. DNA of the CDR3: TGTGCCAGTACCGACCCGGGAGGGGAGGCCAAAAACATTCAGTACTTC. Residues: CASTDPGGEAKNIQYF.

This chain connects TRBV4-1 to TRBJ1-5, with a weak D call TRBD1 (6 bases). CDR1 is MGHRA, CDR2 YSYEKL, per germline. The V gene lost 0 bases and the J gene lost 6 bases, with 12 bases spanning the gap. The CDR3 consists of 15 residues. CDR3 residues: CASSQEPGAGQPQHF. DNA for the CDR3: TGCGCCAGCAGCCAAGAGCCGGGGGCCGGTCAGCCCCAGCATTTT.

V gene TRBV27 combines with J gene TRBJ2-7; the D is unclear. The CDR3 covers 11 residues. V was pared by 5 bases and J by 5 bases, with 7 bases between. Germline CDR1 MNHEY, CDR2 SMNVEV (reference sequence). The CDR3 sequence: CASSEGNEQYF. The DNA for the CDR3 is TGTGCCAGCAGTGAAGGGAACGAGCAGTACTTC.

The rearrangement uses TRBV10-3 and TRBJ2-5; no clear D gene. Germline V gene data show CDR1 as ENHRY and CDR2 as SYGVKD. This CDR3 has 12 amino acids. Trimming took 0 bases from V and 5 from J, leaving 4 bases between them. In DNA form, the CDR3 reads TGTGCCATCAGTGAGTCTACTGAGACCCAGTACTTC. This codes for CAISESTETQYF.